Listed here are 25 T cell receptor beta chains from one sample, sequenced in a study of T cells in Graves' hyperthyroidism and ophthalmopathy. The TCR beta CDR3 regions underwent amplification using RNA transcripts as the source. TCR CDR3 regions were first amplified by RT-PCR with HTBI primers. TCRdb fed the multiplex PCR reads into MiXCR, producing one record per CDR3 protein. The sample holds some 580,000 distinct CDR3 sequences, around 16% seen once. The sample comprised blood. These receptors all stem from a woman between 40 and 50 years old with Graves' ophthalmopathy.

Regarding this clonotype: A read error may explain this, as a much larger clone is one base away. V gene TRBV6-2 or TRBV6-3 combines with J gene TRBJ1-6; D gene uncertain. The CDR3 is made up of 17 amino acids. CDR1 is MNHEY and CDR2 is SVGEGT in the germline V gene. CDR3 in amino acids: CASSDPTGSSCNSPLHF. DNA for the CDR3: TGTGCCAGCAGTGACCCTACGGGGAGCTCCTGTAATTCACCCCTCCACTTT.

J is TRBJ1-3 and V is TRBV7-9; D not resolved. V was pared by 8 bases and J by 4 bases, with 12 bases between. This CDR3 region has 13 residues. CDR1 is SEHNR, CDR2 FQNEAQ, per germline (reference sequence). CDR3 loop: CASLRTTGNTIYF. In DNA, the CDR3 is TGTGCCAGCTTGAGGACTACCGGAAACACCATATATTTT.

This clonotype turned up a few times. The rearrangement links TRBV9 to TRBJ2-3, with 13 nucleotides matching TRBD2. Germline V gene lookup returns CDR1 SGDLS and CDR2 YYNGEE. This CDR3 spans 18 amino acids. J was trimmed by 0 bases and V by 2 bases; bases with no gene match: 6. CDR3 nucleotides: TGTGCCAGCAGCGTCGGACTAGCGGGAGTTCTTAGCACAGATACGCAGTATTTT. It translates to CASSVGLAGVLSTDTQYF.

This clonotype has a count of ten or more. The chain uses TRBV10-3 and TRBJ2-5; 12 bases agree with TRBD2. Germline CDR1 is ENHRY and CDR2 is SYGVKD. With 0 bases clipped from V and 5 bases from J, the junction kept 1 base outside the gene matches. CDR3 length equals 15 residues. CDR3 in DNA: TGTGCCATCAGTGAGTCGACTAGCGGGAGTGAGACCCAGTACTTC. This sequence encodes CAISESTSGSETQYF.

This sequence joins TRBV4-1 and TRBJ1-5, with D unclear. Germline V gives CDR1 MGHRA, CDR2 YSYEKL. This CDR3 contains 15 residues. V lost 5 bases and J 4 bases, leaving 15 bases between the germline ends. The DNA of the CDR3 is TGCGCCAGCAGCGAAGTTACAGCAAAAAATCAGCCCCAGCATTTT. This gives the protein CASSEVTAKNQPQHF.

In this sample, this clonotype turned up many times. CDR3 region: CSARDPEKRKGYEQYF. CDR3 nucleotide sequence: TGCAGTGCTAGAGATCCGGAGAAGCGAAAGGGCTACGAGCAGTACTTC. The chain couples TRBV20-1 to TRBJ2-7, with unresolved D. CDR1 is DFQATT, CDR2 SNEGSKA, per germline (reference sequence). There are 16 residues in the CDR3. V gave up 0 bases and J gave up 3 bases, with 18 bases separating them.

This clonotype was counted between two and nine times. The chain couples TRBV5-6 to TRBJ1-5; TRBD1 matches 11 bases. CDR1 is SGHDT, CDR2 YYEEEE, per germline. The V gene end was trimmed by 0 bases and the J gene end by 7 bases; junction bases not matched to a gene: 3. The CDR3 has 15 amino acids. The CDR3, as DNA: TGTGCCAGCAGCTTGGCCGGGACAGGGGGGCAGCCCCAGCATTTT. This codes for CASSLAGTGGQPQHF.

This clonotype was observed at least ten times. The genes are TRBV2 and TRBJ2-5, with D perhaps TRBD2 (6 bases). The CDR3 extends over 14 amino acids. Trimming took off 5 bases at V and 2 bases at J, with 12 bases between the two ends. Germline CDR1 reads SNHLY; CDR2 reads FYNNEI. The CDR3 reads CASSRDSTQETQYF. The CDR3 DNA is TGTGCCAGCAGTCGGGACTCAACGCAAGAGACCCAGTACTTC. The full variable domain, completed using reference TRBV2 and TRBJ2-5, is EPEVTQTPSHQVTQMGQEVILRCVPISNHLYFYWYRQILGQKVEFLVSFYNNEISEKSEIFDDQFSVERPDGSNFTLKIRSTKLEDSAMYFCASSRDSTQETQYFGPGTRLLVL.

V gene TRBV19 combines with J gene TRBJ2-5; D possibly uses TRBD1 or TRBD2 (5 bases each). Germline V CDR1 and CDR2: LNHDA, SQIVND (reference sequence). This CDR3 has 14 residues. V was clipped by 1 base and J by 8 bases, with 14 bases between them. CDR3 in amino acids: CASSIAGTEATQYF. The CDR3 bases are TGTGCCAGTAGTATAGCCGGGACCGAAGCCACCCAGTACTTC.

This clonotype was recorded at least ten times. The chain has TRBV28 and TRBJ2-1; maybe TRBD2 (5 bases). The ends were cut back, 7 bases at V and 7 bases at J, with 23 bases in the middle. The germline V gene encodes CDR1 MDHEN and CDR2 SYDVKM. There are 16 residues in the CDR3. The CDR3 sequence is CASTRQTRDVKNEQFF. CDR3 DNA: TGTGCCAGCACTAGGCAGACGAGGGATGTTAAGAATGAGCAGTTCTTC.

This clonotype was detected many times. The chain couples TRBV12-3 or TRBV12-4 to TRBJ2-7; D gene unclear. The CDR3 has 12 residues. The V end was cut by 7 bases, the J end by 7 bases, with 14 bases between. The CDR3 nucleotides read TGTGCCAGCAATCGCTTAGACGGGGAGCAGTACTTC. Protein product: CASNRLDGEQYF.

This clonotype was picked up many times. This chain links TRBV2 with TRBJ2-5; a weak D match, TRBD2 (5 bases). V was clipped by 0 bases and J by 7 bases, with 15 bases between them. The CDR3 consists of 15 residues. The germline V gene has CDR1 SNHLY and CDR2 FYNNEI. CDR3 nucleotide sequence: TGTGCCAGCAGTGAAGCGCTTCGTAGGGCGGGGACCCAGTACTTC. Protein: CASSEALRRAGTQYF.

V gene TRBV2 combines with J gene TRBJ1-5, with a weak D call TRBD1 (5 bases). This CDR3 contains 17 residues. The germline V gene encodes CDR1 SNHLY and CDR2 FYNNEI. Between the trimmed V and J ends, which lost 3 bases and 4 bases, there was a span of 19 bases. The CDR3 DNA reads as TGTGCCAGCAGTGATATTATACAGGCGGGTGCAAATCAGCCCCAGCATTTT. It encodes CASSDIIQAGANQPQHF.

This clonotype was picked up many times. V gene TRBV11-2 combines with J gene TRBJ2-3, with 11 bases fitting TRBD2. The germline gives CDR1 SGHAT, CDR2 FQNNGV. The CDR3 spans 16 residues. V trimming: 5 bases; J trimming: 0 bases; junction bases outside the gene matches: 4. CDR3 region: CASSRGLAASTDTQYF. The DNA of the CDR3 is TGTGCCAGCAGCCGGGGACTAGCGGCTAGCACAGATACGCAGTATTTT. The full variable domain, completed using reference TRBV11-2 and TRBJ2-3, is EAGVAQSPRYKIIEKRQSVAFWCNPISGHATLYWYQQILGQGPKLLIQFQNNGVVDDSQLPKDRFSAERLKGVDSTLKIQPAKLEDSAVYLCASSRGLAASTDTQYFGPGTRLTVL.

This clonotype was observed many times. The CDR3 region is CASSPSGGGSYEQYF. The CDR3 DNA sequence: TGTGCCAGCTCACCATCCGGGGGCGGCTCCTACGAGCAGTACTTC. J is TRBJ2-7 and V is TRBV18; D is perhaps TRBD1 or TRBD2 (6 bases each). Trimming stripped 2 bases from V and 0 bases from J, with 11 bases between. This CDR3 has 15 amino acids. Germline loops: CDR1 KGHSH, CDR2 LQKENI.

This clonotype appeared a few times. The chain recombines TRBV5-1 with TRBJ2-5, with TRBD2 identical over 7 bases. CDR1 and CDR2 (germline): SGHRS, YFSETQ. J lost 0 bases, V lost 0 bases, and 5 bases had no gene match. This CDR3 spans 16 amino acids. CDR3 loop: CASSLAGGGNQETQYF. CDR3 sequence (DNA): TGCGCCAGCAGCTTGGCAGGCGGGGGAAACCAAGAGACCCAGTACTTC.

V gene TRBV2 combines with J gene TRBJ1-2, with 8 bases aligning to TRBD1. CDR3 length equals 15 residues. The V gene's germline CDR1 is SNHLY and CDR2 FYNNEI. J was trimmed by 1 base and V by 6 bases; bases with no gene match: 7. CDR3 protein: CASRHGTGVNYGYTF. CDR3 nucleotide sequence: TGTGCCAGCAGACACGGGACAGGAGTTAACTATGGCTACACCTTC.

This clonotype occurred many times. The gene calls are TRBV6-1 and TRBJ2-7; perhaps D is TRBD1 or TRBD2 (7 bases each). CDR1 is MNHNS and CDR2 is SASEGT in the germline V gene. This CDR3 region has 12 residues. V shed 8 bases and J shed 5 bases, with 13 bases lying between them. The CDR3 region is CASEGAGDEQYF. For the CDR3, the DNA is TGTGCCAGCGAGGGGGCGGGAGACGAGCAGTACTTC.

This clonotype has ten or more counts. The V and J genes are TRBV12-3 or TRBV12-4 and TRBJ2-1; D gene unclear. The CDR3 contains 11 residues. V was pared by 2 bases and J by 9 bases, with 5 bases between. Here the CDR3 DNA reads TGTGCCAGCAGTTTAATAGGTGAGCAGTTCTTC. This gives the protein CASSLIGEQFF.

A few counts support this clonotype. The genes are TRBV5-5 and TRBJ2-7; 11 bases fit TRBD1. This CDR3 has 16 amino acids. Per germline, CDR1 SGHKS and CDR2 YYEKEE (reference sequence). Trimming cost V 3 bases and J 3 bases; bases outside gene matches: 8. The CDR3 DNA is TGTGCCAGCAGCTCCCTTGATGGGACAGGGGGCTACGAGCAGTACTTC. It encodes CASSSLDGTGGYEQYF.

V is TRBV28 and J is TRBJ1-2, with D unresolved. Trimming removed 7 bases from V and 1 base from J, with 4 bases in between. This CDR3 has 11 residues. In germline, CDR1 is MDHEN, CDR2 SYDVKM. CDR3 sequence (DNA): TGTGCCAGCAAACTTAACTATGGCTACACCTTC. Protein product: CASKLNYGYTF.

This clonotype showed up many times. The chain links TRBV28 to TRBJ2-7; the match to TRBD2 covers 11 bases. Germline trimming cut 2 bases from V and 3 bases from J; bases unmatched to any gene: 3. The CDR3 runs 15 residues. Germline values: CDR1 MDHEN, CDR2 SYDVKM. The CDR3: CASSLGTSGGYEQYF. CDR3 bases: TGTGCCAGCAGTTTAGGGACTAGCGGCGGCTACGAGCAGTACTTC.

This clonotype was found many times. V usage is TRBV13 and J usage is TRBJ2-5; 9 nucleotides match TRBD1. J gave up 4 bases and V 5 bases, and 5 bases lay outside the gene matches. The CDR3 contains 14 residues. The germline V gene has CDR1 PRHDT and CDR2 FYEKMQ (reference sequence). CDR3 in DNA: TGTGCCAGCAGCACCTCGACAGGGGGAGAGACCCAGTACTTC. This encodes CASSTSTGGETQYF.

This clonotype was observed many times. V usage is TRBV28 and J usage is TRBJ1-5, with D possibly matching TRBD1 (5 bases). From germline, CDR1 is MDHEN and CDR2 SYDVKM. The CDR3 is 14 amino acids. V was clipped by 3 bases and J by 3 bases, with 9 bases between them. The CDR3, as DNA: TGTGCCAGCAGTTTTCGGGGGGTCAATCAGCCCCAGCATTTT. Translated: CASSFRGVNQPQHF.

In its sample, this clonotype was seen a few times. V and J are TRBV5-1 and TRBJ1-5; tentative D call: TRBD1 (6 bases). V was trimmed by 0 bases and J by 8 bases, leaving 12 bases between them. Germline lookup yields CDR1 SGHRS and CDR2 YFSETQ. The CDR3 runs 14 residues. CDR3 DNA: TGCGCCAGCAGCTTGGATCCGGGGGCGGAGCCCCAGCATTTT. Translated: CASSLDPGAEPQHF. The whole variable domain, filled in from reference TRBV5-1 and TRBJ1-5, reads KAGVTQTPRYLIKTRGQQVTLSCSPISGHRSVSWYQQTPGQGLQFLFEYFSETQRNKGNFPGRFSGRQFSNSRSEMNVSTLELGDSALYLCASSLDPGAEPQHFGDGTRLSIL.